This section outlines one T cell receptor (beta chain) sequence together with its context. The CDR3 is made up of 15 amino acids. With V trimmed by 1 base and J by 6 bases, 3 bases remained unmatched. Germline CDR1 is SGHAT and CDR2 is FQNNGV. In assigning cohorts, the study relied on participant-reported clinical history. The data belong to a study of blood T cell repertoires in COVID-19. Study in general: Specimens from acute and convalescent COVID-19 originated in the United States, Italy and Spain.

The authors' processing: Estimation of nucleated cell counts was performed using reference gene primer amplification. TCRdb keeps only in-frame clones here, not all; method: immunoSEQ multiplex PCR. V and J calls and clone size are given by that table; D and trimming were obtained from the DNA. The repertoire holds approximately 300,000 clones, with over 90% as singletons. The sequenced sample was PBMCs or T cells enriched from blood (not recorded which). The receptor comes from a woman aged 25 to 45 who had been exposed to COVID-19. This rearrangement joins TRBV11-2 to TRBJ1-4, with 9 positions matching TRBD1. CDR3 DNA: TGTGCCAGCAGCTTAGCGGGACAGGGAGATGAAAAACTGTTTTTT. Translation gives CASSLAGQGDEKLFF.